This TCR beta chain was sequenced in a study of CD8+ T cells in alopecia areata. The study, taken as a whole, reports: Tofacitinib significantly lowered scalp clonality and expanded CD8+ clones among the top 100. It was lesional scalp, especially alopecia totalis/universalis, that showed higher clonality than normal scalp.

Treatment of the sample: oral pan-JAK inhibitor, 5-10 mg twice daily. Researchers took lesional scalp punch biopsies and peripheral blood from people who were alopecia areata patients. The germline gives CDR1 LGHNA, CDR2 YSLEER. The V and J ends lost 3 bases and 6 bases respectively, with 14 bases between them. CDR3 length equals 15 residues. This clone was counted a single time. The target antigen is unknown. As the sequencing template, cDNA was produced by extracting RNA and reverse transcribing it. Assay: immunoSEQ multiplex PCR; the TCRdb copy retains only in-frame clones and omits some. The table shows about 76,000 clones, with around 61% occurring only once.

This chain joins TRBV4-3 and TRBJ1-4; D unresolved. This receptor was taken from a human donor with alopecia areata. The source material was CD8+ T cells sorted from blood, sampled at week 24, from a patient treated with tofacitinib. The CDR3 sequence is CASSHSGDPDEKLFF. The CDR3, as DNA: TGCGCCAGCAGCCACTCCGGTGACCCGGATGAAAAACTGTTTTTT.